These T cell receptor beta chains were read from a single sample in a study of T cells in Graves' hyperthyroidism and ophthalmopathy. TCRdb independently ran MiXCR on the multiplex PCR reads; one entry per CDR3 protein. Here the sample spans 300,000 to 350,000 distinct CDR3 sequences, approximately 18% being singletons. The specimen sequenced was blood. The receptors here all came from a woman aged 35 to 49 with Graves' ophthalmopathy. Each CDR3 is given with its conserved first and last residue. A D gene is named only where the DNA matches it firmly. Some rows have no size entry. The others give once, few or many, or a class for an expanded clone.

v_call	j_call	d_call	clone_size	cdr3_nt	cdr3_aa
TRBV11-2	TRBJ2-7	TRBD2	few	TGTGCCAGCAGGGAGGGACTAGCGGGAGGCTCCTACGAGCAGTACTTC	CASREGLAGGSYEQYF
TRBV12-3/TRBV12-4	TRBJ1-1	-	-	TGTGCCAGCAGTTGGGGGGTCATTGAAGCTTTCTTT	CASSWGVIEAFF
TRBV7-9	TRBJ1-1	TRBD1	many	TGTGCCAGCAGCTTAGTAGGGGGCAGGGGGAACACTGAAGCTTTCTTT	CASSLVGGRGNTEAFF
TRBV7-3	TRBJ2-2	-	once	TGTGCCAGCAGCTCAGAGACCTCTAGAGTTGCCGGGGAGCTGTTTTTT	CASSSETSRVAGELFF
TRBV12-3/TRBV12-4	TRBJ2-4	-	-	TGTGCCAGCAGTTCTGGCGGCACAAACATTCAGTACTTC	CASSSGGTNIQYF
TRBV27	TRBJ2-7	TRBD2	many	TGTGCCAGCAGTACCGGGACTAGCTGGATTGGGGGATCCTACGAGCAGTACTTC	CASSTGTSWIGGSYEQYF
TRBV10-3	TRBJ2-7	-	many	TGTGCCATCAGTGGCAACTCCTACGAGCAGTACTTC	CAISGNSYEQYF
TRBV7-2	TRBJ2-2	TRBD2	few	TGTGCCAGCGGGACGGGGGGGCCGGGGACCGGGGAGCTGTTTTTT	CASGTGGPGTGELFF
TRBV19	TRBJ2-5	-	many	TGTGCCAGTAGCGCAAAGGGGGGGGGCAATCGCCAAGAGACCCAGTACTTC	CASSAKGGGNRQETQYF
TRBV10-1	TRBJ2-7	-	many	TGCGCCAGCAGTGAGGAGGACTCCTACGAGCAGTACTTC	CASSEEDSYEQYF
TRBV6-1	TRBJ2-7	-	many	TGTGCCAGCAGTACACTAGACAGGTTCAACTCCTACGAGCAGTACTTC	CASSTLDRFNSYEQYF
TRBV28	TRBJ1-1	-	many	TGTGCCAGCAGTCGTGAGGGGAGTGCGAACACTGAAGCTTTCTTT	CASSREGSANTEAFF
TRBV3-1	TRBJ1-1	-	few	TGTGCCAGCAGCCACCCCACCGGAAGGCTAGACACTGAAGCTTTCTTT	CASSHPTGRLDTEAFF
TRBV18	TRBJ1-1	-	many	TGTGCCAGCTCACCGAGGCCTTTGAACACTGAAGCTTTCTTT	CASSPRPLNTEAFF
TRBV12-3/TRBV12-4	TRBJ1-1	TRBD1	many	TGTGCCAGCAGTTGGGACAGCTACACTGAAGCTTTCTTT	CASSWDSYTEAFF
TRBV30	TRBJ1-2	TRBD1	many	TGTGCCATAGGGACAGGGGGGAAGAACTATGGCTACACCTTC	CAIGTGGKNYGYTF
TRBV6-1	TRBJ1-6	-	few	TGTGCCAGCAGCAAGAGATCCTATAATTCACCCCTCCACTTT	CASSKRSYNSPLHF
TRBV5-1	TRBJ1-1	-	many	TGCGCCAGCAAGACCCATTTGAACACTGAAGCTTTCTTT	CASKTHLNTEAFF
TRBV18	TRBJ1-4	-	-	TGTGCCAGCTCACCGGGTAGGGATGAAAAACTGTTTTTT	CASSPGRDEKLFF
TRBV30	TRBJ1-6	-	few	TGTGCCTGGAGTCCCGGGACGGGGCCGGGTTCACCCCTCCACTTT	CAWSPGTGPGSPLHF
TRBV2	TRBJ1-2	-	many	TGTGCCAGCAGTGAAGAAAAGGTTGCTAACTATGGCTACACCTTC	CASSEEKVANYGYTF
TRBV5-4	TRBJ2-6	TRBD2	many	TGTGCCAGCAGCTTGTTAGCGGGAGGGCCCGCTTTTTCTGGGGCCAACGTCCTGACTTTC	CASSLLAGGPAFSGANVLTF
TRBV27	TRBJ2-4	TRBD2	-	TGTGCCAGCAGTATATTTCGGACCAGCGGGAACGTTCAGTACTTC	CASSIFRTSGNVQYF
TRBV12-3/TRBV12-4	TRBJ1-6	-	many	TGTGCCAGCAGTGGGGGTTTAAGGACTGCCAATTCACCCCTCCACTTT	CASSGGLRTANSPLHF
TRBV29-1	TRBJ2-7	-	many	TGCAGCGTTGAAAGAAGGGGGGGCTACGAGCAGTACTTC	CSVERRGGYEQYF
TRBV7-9	TRBJ2-7	-	many	TGTGCCAGCAGCTTGAGGGGGACGGGCGAGCAGTACTTC	CASSLRGTGEQYF
TRBV6-5	TRBJ2-7	-	many	TGTGCCAGCAGTTACAACTACAAAACACGTGTTTACGAGCAGTACTTC	CASSYNYKTRVYEQYF
TRBV6-5	TRBJ1-1	-	many	TGTGCCAGCAGTTACGACCCTGGGAGTCCTGAAGCTTTCTTT	CASSYDPGSPEAFF
TRBV2	TRBJ2-5	-	many	TGTGCCAGCAGTAGAGACGCGGTGGGCGAGACCCAGTACTTC	CASSRDAVGETQYF
TRBV2	TRBJ2-5	TRBD1	many	TGTGCCAGCGGACCTTGGACAGGGAAAGAGACCCAGTACTTC	CASGPWTGKETQYF
TRBV6-5	TRBJ1-6	-	many	TGTGCCAGCAGTTACTACAGGGATAATTCACCCCTCCACTTT	CASSYYRDNSPLHF
TRBV20-1	TRBJ2-1	-	many	TGCAGTGCTAGCCGGGACACCCTCAATGAGCAGTTCTTC	CSASRDTLNEQFF
TRBV30	TRBJ2-7	TRBD2	many	TGTGCCGTGTTAGCGGGAGGGCCTCGGGAGCAGTACTTC	CAVLAGGPREQYF
TRBV30	TRBJ1-1	-	-	TGTGCCTGGAGTGTAACAACGGAAAACACTGAAGCTTTCTTT	CAWSVTTENTEAFF
TRBV10-3	TRBJ2-5	-	-	TGTGCCATCAGTGATTCCGAGTACTTC	CAISDSEYF
TRBV3-1	TRBJ1-2	TRBD1	few	TGTGCCAGCAGCCAACTACAGGGGGTAGGTGGCTACACCTTC	CASSQLQGVGGYTF
TRBV2	TRBJ2-6	-	many	TGTGCCAGCAGTTGGGGCGCAACTGGGGCCAACGTCCTGACTTTC	CASSWGATGANVLTF
TRBV12-3/TRBV12-4	TRBJ1-3	-	-	TGTGCCAGCAGTTCCACAAGACAGCGCTCTGGAAACACCATATATTTT	CASSSTRQRSGNTIYF
TRBV20-1	TRBJ2-5	TRBD2	-	TGCAGTGCTAGTAGGCTAGCGGGAATGGCGGGAGAGACCCAGTACTTC	CSASRLAGMAGETQYF
TRBV20-1	TRBJ2-6	TRBD2	many	TGCAGTGCTAGAGGCCTAGCGGAGACCCAACTCTCTGGGGCCAACGTCCTGACTTTC	CSARGLAETQLSGANVLTF